The next 13 T cell receptor beta chains were all read from a single sample in a study of T cell clonality in common variable immunodeficiency. The data were produced by immunoSEQ multiplex PCR, yet TCRdb's version contains in-frame clones alone and is incomplete. The sample has approximately 56,000 clones, none seen only once. Specimen: peripheral blood mononuclear cells. The receptors derive from a person aged 18 to 75 in good health.

This clone showed up many times. The read is 3 residues too short to cover the CDR3 end, so that end is filled in from the germline J gene. J is TRBJ2-3 and V is TRBV6-1; D is uncertain. Germline CDR1 MNHNS, CDR2 SASEGT. V was shortened by 1 base and J by 5 bases, with 10 bases between the two germline ends. This CDR3 comprises 14 residues. CDR3 DNA, as far as it was read: TGTGCCAGCAGTGAAGGGTCCGGTGAAGATACG. Translation gives CASSEGSGEDT. The CDR3 as a whole reads CASSEGSGEDTQYF.

This clone was seen repeatedly, ten times or more. Read sequence stops 3 residues before the CDR3 end, and the germline J gene provides the missing end. This rearrangement joins TRBV10-1 to TRBJ2-5, with 10 bases matching TRBD2. Germline V gives CDR1 WNHNN, CDR2 SYGVQD (reference sequence). The CDR3 extends over 15 amino acids. V dropped 6 bases and J dropped 1; count of bases not matched to a gene: 5. The DNA read from the CDR3 is TGCGCCAGCAGCCGAACTAGCGGGGTCCAAGAGACC. This gives the protein CASSRTSGVQET. The whole CDR3 protein is CASSRTSGVQETQYF.

This clone was recorded at least ten times. CDR3 in amino acids: CSVSMNTEAFF. The CDR3 bases that were read are TGCAGCGTTTCCATGAACACTGAA. The chain combines TRBV29-1 with TRBJ1-1, with D unclear. Read sequence stops 3 residues before the CDR3 end, and the germline J gene provides the missing end. The CDR3 is 11 residues long. Germline values: CDR1 SQVTM, CDR2 ANQGSEA. Trimming left V 5 bases short and J 0 bases short, with 4 bases between.

At least ten counts were recorded for this clone. The read ends 3 residues before the CDR3 terminus; that terminus is restored from the germline J gene. The V gene is TRBV5-1, the J gene TRBJ1-4; tentative D call: TRBD1 (6 bases). Germline CDR1 and CDR2: SGHRS and YFSETQ. The CDR3 has 15 residues. The V gene lost 5 bases and the J gene lost 8 bases, with 19 bases spanning the gap. The CDR3 sequence is CASSSRGGFDEKLFF. Incomplete CDR3 DNA: TGCGCCAGCAGTTCAAGGGGGGGGTTTGACGAAAAA.

This clone was counted many times. The CDR3 sequence: CASSLQGYSNQPQHF. The DNA read from the CDR3 is TGTGCCAGCAGTTTACAGGGGTATAGCAATCAGCCC. This rearrangement joins TRBV6-2 or TRBV6-3 to TRBJ1-5, with 7 bases fitting TRBD1. The CDR3 end is not reached by the read, which stops 3 residues before it; the germline J gene fills it in. Germline CDR1 is MNHEY and CDR2 is SVGEGT. The CDR3 extends over 15 amino acids. Germline trimming cut 4 bases from V and 0 bases from J; bases unmatched to any gene: 3.

Many counts were recorded for this clone. The CDR3 end falls 3 residues outside the read, so it is completed with the germline J gene. This chain uses TRBV6-2 or TRBV6-3 with TRBJ2-7; 7 positions agree with TRBD1. The V and J ends lost 10 bases and 1 base, in that order; junction bases with no gene match: 10. Germline values: CDR1 MNHEY, CDR2 SVGEGT. This CDR3 has 14 amino acids. The sequenced CDR3 bases are TGTGCCATTCGACAGGGTGGATCGTCCTACGAG. Translated: CAIRQGGSSYE. The CDR3 in full is CAIRQGGSSYEQYF.

This clone was detected ten times or more. CDR3 sequence reads: CASSHGSGGQETQYF. CDR3 DNA (partial): TGCGCCAGCAGCCATGGAAGCGGGGGCCAAGAGACC. The chain carries TRBV4-1 and TRBJ2-5, with 8 bases identical to TRBD2. The sequence runs out 3 residues before the end of the CDR3; the remainder is reconstructed from the germline J gene. The CDR3 covers 15 residues. Germline V CDR1 and CDR2: MGHRA, YSYEKL. J was trimmed by 1 base and V by 3 bases; bases with no gene match: 4.

This clone was recorded many times. The read finishes 3 residues shy of the CDR3 end, and the germline J gene is used to complete it. The chain combines TRBV6-4 with TRBJ2-3; 12 bases map to TRBD2. This CDR3 has 15 residues. Germline V CDR1 and CDR2: MRHNA, SNTAGT. Unmatched junction bases numbered 1, after V lost 6 bases and J lost 0 bases. The part of the CDR3 DNA that was read is TGTGCCAGCAGCCTAGCGGGGGGGAGCACAGATACG. The encoded protein is CASSLAGGSTDT. The whole CDR3 is CASSLAGGSTDTQYF.

This clone was detected ten times or more. The DNA read from the CDR3 is TGTGCCAGCAGCTTAAACAGGGTAGACGGC. Amino acids: CASSLNRVDG. The whole CDR3 sequence is CASSLNRVDGYTF. V gene TRBV7-3 combines with J gene TRBJ1-2; D perhaps matches TRBD1 (6 bases). The read comes to an end 3 residues before the CDR3 does, leaving the germline J gene to fill in the end. The germline V gene has CDR1 SGHTA and CDR2 FQGTGA. The CDR3 spans 13 residues.

This clone was counted many times. The sequence runs out 3 residues before the end of the CDR3; the remainder is reconstructed from the germline J gene. The chain uses TRBV11-3 and TRBJ1-1; 7 positions match TRBD1. Germline V lookup: CDR1 SGHNT, CDR2 YENEEA. The CDR3 spans 15 residues. The junction had 8 bases not matched to a gene; V was cut back by 3 bases and J by 4 bases. CDR3 bases read: TGTGCCAGCAGCTTCACAGGGGAGGCTAGCACTGAA. Protein: CASSFTGEASTE. From start to end, the CDR3 is CASSFTGEASTEAFF.

This clone was seen many times. The read finishes 3 residues shy of the CDR3 end, and the germline J gene is used to complete it. This rearrangement joins TRBV30 to TRBJ2-7; 8 nucleotides agree with TRBD1. This CDR3 contains 13 residues. The V gene end was trimmed by 3 bases and the J gene end by 4 bases; junction bases not matched to a gene: 5. CDR1 is GTSNPN, CDR2 SVGIG, per germline (reference sequence). The CDR3 sequence is CAWSGTGEYEQYF. CDR3 DNA, as far as it was read: TGTGCCTGGAGCGGGACAGGAGAGTACGAG.

This clone was seen many times. The sequenced fragment ends 3 residues before the CDR3 boundary, so the rest is inferred from the germline J gene. The rearrangement links TRBV19 to TRBJ2-1; D tentatively reads TRBD1 or TRBD2 (5 bases each). Per germline, CDR1 LNHDA and CDR2 SQIVND (reference sequence). The germline V and J ends were trimmed by 2 bases and 6 bases, with 8 bases remaining between them. CDR3 length: 13 residues. Partial CDR3 DNA: TGTGCCAGTAGTATACAGGGAGCCAATGAG. This codes for CASSIQGANE. The CDR3 in its entirety is CASSIQGANEQFF.

This clone came up many times. Read data end 3 residues before the CDR3 end; the end is taken from the germline J gene. The chain couples TRBV19 to TRBJ2-7; D is uncertain. CDR1 and CDR2 from the germline V gene are LNHDA and SQIVND (reference sequence). V was clipped by 4 bases and J by 3 bases, with 10 bases between them. This CDR3 is built from 13 residues. Incomplete CDR3 DNA: TGTGCCAGTAGTAGGGCCAGCAACTACGAG. Amino acids: CASSRASNYE. The whole CDR3 region reads CASSRASNYEQYF.